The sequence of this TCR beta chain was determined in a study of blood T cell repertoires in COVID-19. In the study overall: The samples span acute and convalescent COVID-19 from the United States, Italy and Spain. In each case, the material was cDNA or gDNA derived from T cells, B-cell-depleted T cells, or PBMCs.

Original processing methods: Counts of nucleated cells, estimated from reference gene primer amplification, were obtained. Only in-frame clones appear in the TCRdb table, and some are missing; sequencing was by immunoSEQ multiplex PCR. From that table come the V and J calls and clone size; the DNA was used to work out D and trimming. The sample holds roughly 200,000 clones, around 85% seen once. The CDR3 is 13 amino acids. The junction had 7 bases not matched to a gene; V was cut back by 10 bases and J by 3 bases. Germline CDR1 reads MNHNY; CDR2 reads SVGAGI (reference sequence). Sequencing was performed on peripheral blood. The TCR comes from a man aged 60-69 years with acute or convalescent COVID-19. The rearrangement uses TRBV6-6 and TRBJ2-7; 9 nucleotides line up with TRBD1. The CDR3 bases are TGTGCCACCCGAGGGACAGGGATCTACGAGCAGTACTTC. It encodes CATRGTGIYEQYF.